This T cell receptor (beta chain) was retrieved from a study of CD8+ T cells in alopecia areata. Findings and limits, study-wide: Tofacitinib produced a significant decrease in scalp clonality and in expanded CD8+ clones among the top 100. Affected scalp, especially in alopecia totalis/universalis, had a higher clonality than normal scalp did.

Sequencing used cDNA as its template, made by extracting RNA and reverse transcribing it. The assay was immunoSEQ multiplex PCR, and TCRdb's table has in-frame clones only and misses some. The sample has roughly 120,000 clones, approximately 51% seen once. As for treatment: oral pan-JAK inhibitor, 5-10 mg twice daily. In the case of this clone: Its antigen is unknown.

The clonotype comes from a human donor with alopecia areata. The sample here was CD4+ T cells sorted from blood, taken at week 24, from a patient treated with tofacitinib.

The CDR3 DNA reads TGCGCCAGCAGCCAAGAGACGGGGAACACTGAAGCTTTCTTT. It translates to CASSQETGNTEAFF. The rearrangement joins TRBV4-3 to TRBJ1-1, with unresolved D. Per germline, CDR1 LGHNA and CDR2 YSLEER. The CDR3 is made up of 14 amino acids. V dropped 0 bases and J dropped 1 base, with 6 bases sitting between them.